These T cell receptor beta chains were read from a single sample in a study of Ad26.COV2.S vaccination and SARS-CoV-2 variants. Sequenced by immunoSEQ multiplex PCR; TCRdb stores in-frame clones only, minus some. The sample carries 300,000 to 400,000 clones, approximately 90% recorded once. The specimen comprised peripheral blood, sampled in a trial of Ad26.COV2.S vaccine versus placebo. The receptors were gathered from a person aged 18 to 59 who received the Ad26.COV2.S COVID-19 vaccine or a placebo. Each CDR3 is given with its conserved first and last residue. The D gene is left open where the match is weak. Size tells how often a clone was seen (once, few, many) or the class of an expanded clone, and some rows leave it out.

>.|TRBJ2-3|TRBV15|.
CATSRGRGSTDTQYF
TGTGCCACCAGCAGGGGCCGTGGGAGTACAGATACGCAGTATTTT
>.|TRBJ1-5|TRBV28|.
CASSDQQPQHF
TGTGCCAGCAGTGACCAGCAGCCCCAGCATTTT
>.|TRBJ1-5|TRBV19|.
CASLQGATEVGEDSNQPQHF
TGTGCCAGTCTCCAAGGGGCGACAGAGGTTGGGGAAGATAGCAATCAGCCCCAGCATTTT
>.|TRBJ1-2|TRBV6-5|.
CASSYSVGNNGYTF
TGTGCCAGCAGTTACTCCGTAGGGAACAATGGCTACACCTTC
>.|TRBJ2-1|TRBV11-3|TRBD2
CASSQTSVSSYNEQFF
TGTGCCAGCAGCCAGACTAGCGTTAGCTCCTACAATGAGCAGTTCTTC
>.|TRBJ1-5|TRBV19|.
CASSIPGSDQPQHF
TGTGCCAGTAGTATTCCAGGGTCTGATCAGCCCCAGCATTTT
>.|TRBJ1-2|TRBV12-3/TRBV12-4|TRBD1
CASTLGQGDGYTF
TGTGCCAGCACTTTAGGACAGGGGGATGGCTACACCTTC
>.|TRBJ1-4|TRBV18|.
CASSPRDTPEKLFF
TGTGCCAGCTCACCCCGGGACACACCGGAAAAACTGTTTTTT
>.|TRBJ2-5|TRBV7-3|TRBD2
CASRPGVSGRETQYF
TGTGCCAGCAGACCAGGGGTTAGCGGGAGAGAGACCCAGTACTTC
>few|TRBJ1-3|TRBV6-2/TRBV6-3|TRBD1
CASSYPGQTGNTIYF
TGTGCCAGCAGTTACCCGGGACAGACTGGAAACACCATATATTTT
>.|TRBJ2-5|TRBV28|TRBD2
CASTAVAGGLETQYF
TGTGCCAGCACTGCAGTAGCGGGAGGGCTAGAGACCCAGTACTTC
>.|TRBJ2-1|TRBV28|.
CASSLLGGAKYNEQFF
TGTGCCAGCAGTTTATTGGGGGGGGCGAAGTACAATGAGCAGTTCTTC